These 3 T cell receptor beta chains originate from one sample sequenced in a study of cytomegalovirus exposure and HLA in healthy donors (dated by TCRdb to 2015 to 2018). Library preparation was by the immunoSEQ multiplex PCR assay. Entries here come from immuneACCESS through TCRdb and include only in-frame sequences with V and J called. Some clones fail to appear in such tables; in the studies checked, an unresolved V gene covers under half of the shortfall, and the cause of the remainder is unknown. Present in this sample are about 95,000 clones, 85% of which were seen just once. The top ten hold 20% to 25% of the sample. Sequenced input: PBMCs. The receptors originated from a man aged 18 to 30 in good health and CMV-seropositive.

The chain recombines TRBV10-3 with TRBJ2-7, with a tentative D call TRBD2 (6 bases). Germline V CDR1 and CDR2: ENHRY, SYGVKD. This CDR3 has 14 amino acids. The ends were cut back, 3 bases at V and 6 bases at J, with 15 bases in the middle. The CDR3 loop is CAISDPWRGGEQYV. Written as DNA, the CDR3 is TGTGCCATCAGTGACCCCTGGCGGGGAGGCGAGCAGTACGTC.

This chain links TRBV4-2 with TRBJ2-7, with TRBD2 matching 9 bases. The CDR3 is made up of 15 amino acids. The junction had 2 bases not matched to a gene; V was cut back by 0 bases and J by 2 bases. Germline V gene sequence: CDR1 LGHNA, CDR2 YNFKEQ. This CDR3 is CASSQDSGRTYEQYF. In nucleotides, the CDR3 is TGTGCCAGCAGCCAAGACAGCGGGAGGACCTACGAGCAGTACTTC.

This chain uses TRBV29-1 with TRBJ2-1; the match to TRBD2 covers 13 bases. CDR3 size: 21 residues. The germline CDR1 and CDR2 sequences are SQVTM and ANQGSEA. V was clipped by 3 bases and J by 6 bases; unmatched bases: 23. In nucleotides, the CDR3 is TGCAGCGTTGACCTGGGGGCAGTGACTAGCGGGAGGTTATGGGTCAGCAATGAGCAGTTCTTC. This gives the protein CSVDLGAVTSGRLWVSNEQFF.